This T cell receptor beta chain originates from a study of CD8 T cells in Susac syndrome. Study in general: The Susac syndrome patients that were sequenced included more than 5 with active disease and roughly 8 in remission. Treatment at blood withdrawal was none, corticosteroids, or intravenous immunoglobulin alone in Susac syndrome patients.

Per the germline V gene, CDR1 is GTSNPN and CDR2 is SVGIG (reference sequence). The CDR3 has 12 residues. Trimming took off 3 bases at V and 0 bases at J, with 4 bases between the two ends. The study's findings and limits: In Susac syndrome, the CD4+ T cell repertoires did not show clonal expansion.

Details on this clonotype: As yet, its antigen is unknown.

When the RNA was reverse transcribed, random hexamers were used with an input of roughly 0.45 to 1 ug. Amplification of TCR beta CDR3 across 54 Vbeta and 13 Jbeta was performed with immunoSEQ multiplex PCR. TCRdb re-derived calls from the immunoSEQ multiplex PCR reads in MiXCR, one entry per CDR3 protein. The table has about 190,000 distinct CDR3 sequences, about 94% seen once. This chain connects TRBV30 to TRBJ2-3; D remains ambiguous. Sequenced sample: CD4+ T cells from PBMCs. This TCR was sampled from a human donor with Susac syndrome. Here the CDR3 DNA reads TGTGCCTGGAGACTTAGCACAGATACGCAGTATTTT. This encodes CAWRLSTDTQYF.